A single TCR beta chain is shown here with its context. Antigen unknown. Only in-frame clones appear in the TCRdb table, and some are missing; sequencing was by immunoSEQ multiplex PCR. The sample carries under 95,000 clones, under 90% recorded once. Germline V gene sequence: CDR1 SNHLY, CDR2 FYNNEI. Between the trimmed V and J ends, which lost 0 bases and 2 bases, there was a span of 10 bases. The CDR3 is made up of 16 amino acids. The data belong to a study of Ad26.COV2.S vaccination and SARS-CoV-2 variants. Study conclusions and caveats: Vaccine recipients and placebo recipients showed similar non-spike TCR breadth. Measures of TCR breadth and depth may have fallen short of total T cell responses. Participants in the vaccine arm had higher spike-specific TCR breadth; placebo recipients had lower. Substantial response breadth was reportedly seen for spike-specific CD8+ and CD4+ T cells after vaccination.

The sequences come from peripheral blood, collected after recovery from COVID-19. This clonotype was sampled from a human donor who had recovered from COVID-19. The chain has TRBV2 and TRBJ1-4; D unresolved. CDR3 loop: CASSEAGRTTNEKLFF. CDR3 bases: TGTGCCAGCAGTGAAGCTGGAAGGACCACTAATGAAAAACTGTTTTTT.